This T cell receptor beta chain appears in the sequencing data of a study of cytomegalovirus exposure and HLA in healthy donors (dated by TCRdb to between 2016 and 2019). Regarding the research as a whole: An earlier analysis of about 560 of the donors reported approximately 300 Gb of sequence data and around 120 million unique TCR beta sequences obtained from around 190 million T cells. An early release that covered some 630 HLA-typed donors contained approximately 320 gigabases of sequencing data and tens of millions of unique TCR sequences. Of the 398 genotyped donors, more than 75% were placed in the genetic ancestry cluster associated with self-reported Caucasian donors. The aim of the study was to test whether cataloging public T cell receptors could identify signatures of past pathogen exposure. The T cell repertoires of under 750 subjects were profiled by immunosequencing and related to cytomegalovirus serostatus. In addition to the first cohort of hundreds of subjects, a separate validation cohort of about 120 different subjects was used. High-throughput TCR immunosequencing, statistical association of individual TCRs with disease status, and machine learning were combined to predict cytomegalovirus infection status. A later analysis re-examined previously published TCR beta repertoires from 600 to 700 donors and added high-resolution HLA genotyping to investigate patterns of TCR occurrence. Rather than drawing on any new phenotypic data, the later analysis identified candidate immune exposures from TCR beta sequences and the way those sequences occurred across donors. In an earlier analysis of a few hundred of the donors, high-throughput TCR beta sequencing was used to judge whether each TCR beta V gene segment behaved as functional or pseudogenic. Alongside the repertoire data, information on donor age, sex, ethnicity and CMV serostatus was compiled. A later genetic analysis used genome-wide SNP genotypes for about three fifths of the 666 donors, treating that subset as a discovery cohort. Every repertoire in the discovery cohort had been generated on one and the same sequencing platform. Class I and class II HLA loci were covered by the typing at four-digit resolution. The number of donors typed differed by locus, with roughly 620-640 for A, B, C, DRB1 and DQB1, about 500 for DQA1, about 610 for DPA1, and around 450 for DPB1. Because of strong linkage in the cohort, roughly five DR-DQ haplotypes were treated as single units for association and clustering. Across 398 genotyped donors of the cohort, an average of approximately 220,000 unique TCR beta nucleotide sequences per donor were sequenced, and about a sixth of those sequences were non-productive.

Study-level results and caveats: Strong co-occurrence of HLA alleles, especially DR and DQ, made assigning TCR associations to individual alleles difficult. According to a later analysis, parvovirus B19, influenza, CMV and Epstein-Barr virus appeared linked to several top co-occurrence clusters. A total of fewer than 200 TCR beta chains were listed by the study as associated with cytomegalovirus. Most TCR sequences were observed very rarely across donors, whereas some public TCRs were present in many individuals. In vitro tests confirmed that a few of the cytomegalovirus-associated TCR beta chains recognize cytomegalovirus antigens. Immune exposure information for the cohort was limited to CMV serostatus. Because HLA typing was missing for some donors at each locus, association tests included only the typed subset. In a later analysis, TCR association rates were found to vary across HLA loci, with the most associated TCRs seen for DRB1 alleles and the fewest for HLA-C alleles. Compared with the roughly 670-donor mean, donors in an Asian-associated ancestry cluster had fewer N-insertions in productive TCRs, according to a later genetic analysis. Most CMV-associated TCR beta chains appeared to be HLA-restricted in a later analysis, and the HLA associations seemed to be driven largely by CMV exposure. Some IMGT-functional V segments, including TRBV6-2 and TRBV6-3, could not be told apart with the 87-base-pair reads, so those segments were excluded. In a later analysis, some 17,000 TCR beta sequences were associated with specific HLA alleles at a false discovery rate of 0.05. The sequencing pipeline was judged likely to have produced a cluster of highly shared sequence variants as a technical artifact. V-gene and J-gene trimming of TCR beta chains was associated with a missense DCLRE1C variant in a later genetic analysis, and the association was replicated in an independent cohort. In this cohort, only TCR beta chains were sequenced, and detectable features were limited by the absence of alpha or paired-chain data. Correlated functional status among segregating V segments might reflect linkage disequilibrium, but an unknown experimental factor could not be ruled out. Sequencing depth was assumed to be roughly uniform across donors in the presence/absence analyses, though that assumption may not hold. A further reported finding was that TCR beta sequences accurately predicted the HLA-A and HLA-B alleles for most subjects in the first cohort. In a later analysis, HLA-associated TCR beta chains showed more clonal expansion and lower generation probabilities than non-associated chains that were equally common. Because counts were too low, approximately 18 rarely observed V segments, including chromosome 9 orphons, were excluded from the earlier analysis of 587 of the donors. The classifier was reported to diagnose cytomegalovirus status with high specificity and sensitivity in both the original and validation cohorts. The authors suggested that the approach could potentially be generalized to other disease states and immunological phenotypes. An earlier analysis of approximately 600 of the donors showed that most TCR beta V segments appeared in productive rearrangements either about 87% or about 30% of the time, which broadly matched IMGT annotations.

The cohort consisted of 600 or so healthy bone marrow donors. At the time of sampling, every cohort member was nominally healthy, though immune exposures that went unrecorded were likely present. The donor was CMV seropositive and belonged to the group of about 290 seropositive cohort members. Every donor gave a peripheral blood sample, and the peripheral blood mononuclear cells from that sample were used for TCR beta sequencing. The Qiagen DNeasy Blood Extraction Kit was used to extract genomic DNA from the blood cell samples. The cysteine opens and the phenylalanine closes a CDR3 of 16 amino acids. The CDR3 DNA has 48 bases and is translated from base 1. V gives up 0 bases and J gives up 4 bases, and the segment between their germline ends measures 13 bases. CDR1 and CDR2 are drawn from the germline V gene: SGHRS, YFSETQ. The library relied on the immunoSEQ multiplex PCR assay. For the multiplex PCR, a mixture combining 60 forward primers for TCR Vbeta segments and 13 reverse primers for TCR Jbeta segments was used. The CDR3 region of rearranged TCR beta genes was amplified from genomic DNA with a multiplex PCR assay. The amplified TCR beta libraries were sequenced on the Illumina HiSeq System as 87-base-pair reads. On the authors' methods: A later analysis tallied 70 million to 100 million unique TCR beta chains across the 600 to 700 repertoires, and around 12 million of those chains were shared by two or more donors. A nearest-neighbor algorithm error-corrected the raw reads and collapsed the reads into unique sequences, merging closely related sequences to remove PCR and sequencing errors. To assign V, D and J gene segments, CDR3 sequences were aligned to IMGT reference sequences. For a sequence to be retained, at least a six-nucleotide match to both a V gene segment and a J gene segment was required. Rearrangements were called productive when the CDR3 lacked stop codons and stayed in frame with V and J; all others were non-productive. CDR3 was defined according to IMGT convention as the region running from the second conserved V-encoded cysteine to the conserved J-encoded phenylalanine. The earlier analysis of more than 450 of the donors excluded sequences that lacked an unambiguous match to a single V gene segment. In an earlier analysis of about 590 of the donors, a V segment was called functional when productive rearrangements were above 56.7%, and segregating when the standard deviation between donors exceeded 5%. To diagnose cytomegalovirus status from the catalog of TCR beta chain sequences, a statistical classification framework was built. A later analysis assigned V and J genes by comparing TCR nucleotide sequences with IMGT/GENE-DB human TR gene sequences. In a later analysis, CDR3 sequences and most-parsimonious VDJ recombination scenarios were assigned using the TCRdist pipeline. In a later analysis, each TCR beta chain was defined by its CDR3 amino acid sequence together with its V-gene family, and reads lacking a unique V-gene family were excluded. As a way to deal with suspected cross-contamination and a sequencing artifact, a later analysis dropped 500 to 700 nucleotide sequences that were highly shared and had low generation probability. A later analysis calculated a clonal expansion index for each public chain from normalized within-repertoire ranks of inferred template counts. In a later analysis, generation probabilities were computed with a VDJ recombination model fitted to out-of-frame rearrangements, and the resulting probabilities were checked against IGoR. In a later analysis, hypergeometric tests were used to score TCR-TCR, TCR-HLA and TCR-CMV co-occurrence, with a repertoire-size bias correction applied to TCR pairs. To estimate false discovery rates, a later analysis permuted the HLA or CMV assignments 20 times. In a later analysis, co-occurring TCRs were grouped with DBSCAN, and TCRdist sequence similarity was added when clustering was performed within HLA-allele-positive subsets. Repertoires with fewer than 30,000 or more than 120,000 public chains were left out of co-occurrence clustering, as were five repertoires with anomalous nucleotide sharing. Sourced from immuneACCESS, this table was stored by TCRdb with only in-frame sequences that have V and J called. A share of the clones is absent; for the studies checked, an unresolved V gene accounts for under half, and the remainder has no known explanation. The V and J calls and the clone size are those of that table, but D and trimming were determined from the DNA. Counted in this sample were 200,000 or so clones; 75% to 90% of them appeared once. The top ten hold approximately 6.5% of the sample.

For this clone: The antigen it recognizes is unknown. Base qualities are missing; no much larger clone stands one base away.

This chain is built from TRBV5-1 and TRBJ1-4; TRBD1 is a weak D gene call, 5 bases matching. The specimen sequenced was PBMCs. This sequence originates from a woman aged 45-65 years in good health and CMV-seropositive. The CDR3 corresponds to CASSLAPGPLNEKLFF. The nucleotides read TGCGCCAGCAGCTTGGCCCCAGGGCCCCTTAATGAAAAACTGTTTTTT.